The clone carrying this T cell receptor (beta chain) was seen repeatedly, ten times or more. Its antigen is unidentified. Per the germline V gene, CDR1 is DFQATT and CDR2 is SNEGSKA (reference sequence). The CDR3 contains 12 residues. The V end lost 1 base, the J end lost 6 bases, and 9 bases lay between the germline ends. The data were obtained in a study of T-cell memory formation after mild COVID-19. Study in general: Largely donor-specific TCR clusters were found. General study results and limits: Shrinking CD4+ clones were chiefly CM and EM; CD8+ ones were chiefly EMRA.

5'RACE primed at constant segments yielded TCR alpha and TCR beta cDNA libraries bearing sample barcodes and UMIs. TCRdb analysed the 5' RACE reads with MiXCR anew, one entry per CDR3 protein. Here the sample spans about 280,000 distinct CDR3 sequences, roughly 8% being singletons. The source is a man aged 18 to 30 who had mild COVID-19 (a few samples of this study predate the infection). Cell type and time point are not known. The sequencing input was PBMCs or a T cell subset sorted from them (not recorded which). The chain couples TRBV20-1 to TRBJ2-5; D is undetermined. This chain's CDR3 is CSARGQHQTQYF. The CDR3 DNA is TGCAGTGCTAGAGGCCAGCATCAGACCCAGTACTTC.